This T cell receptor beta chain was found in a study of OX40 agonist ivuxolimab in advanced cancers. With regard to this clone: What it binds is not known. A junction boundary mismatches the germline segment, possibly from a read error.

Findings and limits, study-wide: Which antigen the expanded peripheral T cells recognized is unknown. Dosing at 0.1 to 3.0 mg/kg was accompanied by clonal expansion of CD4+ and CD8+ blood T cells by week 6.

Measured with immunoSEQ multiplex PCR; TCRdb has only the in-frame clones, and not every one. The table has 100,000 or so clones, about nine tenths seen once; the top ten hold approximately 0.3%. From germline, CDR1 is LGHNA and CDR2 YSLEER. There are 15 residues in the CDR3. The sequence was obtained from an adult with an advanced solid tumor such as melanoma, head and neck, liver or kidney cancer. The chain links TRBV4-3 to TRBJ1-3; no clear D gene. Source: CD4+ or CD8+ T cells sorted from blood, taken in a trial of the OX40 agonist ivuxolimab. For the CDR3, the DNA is TGCGCCAGCAGCCAAGAGTTTGTCCCCGGAAACACCGTATATTTT. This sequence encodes CASSQEFVPGNTVYF.